This T cell receptor (beta chain) was identified in a study of T cells in Graves' hyperthyroidism and ophthalmopathy. Hyperthyroidism, newly diagnosed and lasting under 2 months, affected patients aged 18 to 65. Reasons for excluding patients were uncontrolled infection, other autoimmune disease, pregnancy or lactation. Germline V lookup: CDR1 SNHLY, CDR2 FYNNEI. The CDR3 has 15 residues. J gave up 0 bases and V 4 bases, and 4 bases lay outside the gene matches. Study outcomes and limitations: Most thyroid-expanded clonotypes above 0.001 were also found in blood.

For this clonotype: Its target is not known.

Using RNA transcripts as the source, TCR beta CDR3 regions were amplified. Carried out on the TCR CDR3, a first-round RT-PCR used the HTBI primer set. One entry per CDR3 protein, called by TCRdb with MiXCR from the multiplex PCR reads. The data contain some 620,000 distinct CDR3 sequences, around 15% of them singletons. The sequencing input was blood. The origin of this receptor is a woman aged 30 to 39 with Graves' hyperthyroidism. The V call is TRBV2, the J call TRBJ1-1, with 8 bases aligning to TRBD1. The CDR3 loop is CASSGDRGLNTEAFF. In nucleotides, the CDR3 is TGTGCCAGCAGTGGAGACAGGGGATTGAACACTGAAGCTTTCTTT.